This T cell receptor beta chain derives from a study of blood T cell repertoires in COVID-19. Turning to the study itself: Samples representing acute and convalescent COVID-19 were sourced from the United States, Italy and Spain.

Repertoires were generated with immunoSEQ multiplex PCR, while TCRdb's copy carries only in-frame clones and drops some. The sample includes 95,000 to 150,000 clones, 75% to 90% seen only once; the top ten take less than 5%. CDR3 length: 15 residues. Trimming stripped 6 bases from V and 4 bases from J, with 16 bases between. CDR1 LNHDA and CDR2 SQIVND come from the germline V gene (reference sequence). The sequenced sample was peripheral blood. The chain links TRBV19 to TRBJ2-1; D uncertain. The receptor comes from a man between 40 and 49 years old with acute or convalescent COVID-19. The CDR3 sequence is CASRLEVTVYNEQFF. The CDR3 coding sequence is TGTGCCAGTAGGCTAGAGGTGACTGTATACAATGAGCAGTTCTTC.